Detailed here is one T cell receptor (beta chain). The germline V gene has CDR1 SGHRS and CDR2 YFSETQ. This CDR3 region has 15 residues. V was pared by 1 base and J by 4 bases, with 5 bases of the junction left unmatched. This entry belongs to a study of T cells in Graves' hyperthyroidism and ophthalmopathy. RNA transcripts provided the source from which TCR beta CDR3 regions were amplified. The study used the HTBI primer set for a first-round RT-PCR of the TCR CDR3. TCRdb used MiXCR to reprocess the multiplex PCR reads, holding one entry per CDR3 protein. The data show about 640,000 distinct CDR3 sequences, 20% seen once. On the basis of clinical symptoms, serum thyroxine and TRAb, thyroid ultrasound and orbital computed tomography, diagnoses were made.

Sequences were obtained from blood. This clonotype was obtained from a man aged 25-45 years with Graves' ophthalmopathy. J is TRBJ2-3 and V is TRBV5-1; TRBD1 matches at 8 bases. The CDR3 is CASSLQGAAADTQYF. CDR3 nucleotides: TGCGCCAGCAGCTTGCAGGGGGCTGCGGCAGATACGCAGTATTTT.